Sequencing of this TCR beta chain was carried out in a study of long-term antiretroviral therapy in people with HIV. As for the study in general: Earliest sampling preceded the 2015 immediate-ART recommendation by about a decade.

The CDR3 contains 15 residues. V lost 2 bases, J lost 7 bases, and 5 bases stayed unmatched. Per the germline V gene, CDR1 is SGHDT and CDR2 is YYEEEE. Overall study findings and caveats: The study collected blood between the mid-2000s and the late 2010s, possibly under older ART regimens. Relative to control repertoires, HIV repertoires exhibited narrower CDR3 length ranges. Patients on ART gained diversity, which nonetheless stayed below transplant donor controls.

Researchers report immunoSEQ v3.0 was run at survey level. Method: immunoSEQ multiplex PCR; TCRdb's copy keeps in-frame clones and lacks some. The sample lists some 20,000 clones; 86% were seen once. With regard to this clone: What it binds is not known.

The gene calls are TRBV5-6 and TRBJ1-4, with TRBD1 matching over 10 bases. This clonotype was sampled from a man in his forties with HIV. The source material was unsorted PBMCs, sampled 0.5 years after starting antiretroviral therapy. The CDR3 bases are TGTGCCAGCAGCTTACCGGGACAGGGGACTGAAAAACTGTTTTTT. Protein sequence: CASSLPGQGTEKLFF. Filled out from reference TRBV5-6 and TRBJ1-4, the complete variable domain reads DAGVTQSPTHLIKTRGQQVTLRCSPKSGHDTVSWYQQALGQGPQFIFQYYEEEERQRGNFPDRFSGHQFPNYSSELNVNALLLGDSALYLCASSLPGQGTEKLFFGSGTQLSVL.